These T cell receptor beta chains were read from a single sample in a study of T cell repertoires and HLA-DP antigens. No antigen has been identified for these receptors. Clones were read by immunoSEQ multiplex PCR, and TCRdb kept only the in-frame ones, dropping some. Of over 100,000 clones listed, 80% to 95% are singletons. Sequenced material: CD4+ T cells from PBMCs. Source of these receptors: a woman aged 18-29 years in good health and CMV-seronegative. Each CDR3 is given without its conserved first and last residue. Clone sizes are given selectively: once, few, many, or a class where the clone is expanded.

CDR3aa	abundance	v_gene	j_gene
ASALADTQY	once	TRBV2	TRBJ2-3
ASSFDRDTEAF	.	TRBV7-6	TRBJ1-1
ASSYRVEQY	.	TRBV5-6	TRBJ2-7
ASSPKTGGNTEAF	.	TRBV6-5	TRBJ1-1
ASSLWSGGRPGYT	.	TRBV28	TRBJ1-2
ASSPGLAGGETQY	.	TRBV18	TRBJ2-5
ASSQVVGGKSSPLH	.	TRBV4-1	TRBJ1-6
ATSRVVSSGKKETQY	.	TRBV15	TRBJ2-5
ASSVGPSPGVEQF	.	TRBV9	TRBJ2-1
ASSRRAASSYNEQF	.	TRBV7-8	TRBJ2-1
ASSTRDRNSPLH	.	TRBV27	TRBJ1-6
ASSPEIGGARDYGYT	.	TRBV9	TRBJ1-2
ASSSQTGGETQY	.	TRBV5-1	TRBJ2-5
ASSQVDREYSNQPQH	.	TRBV4-1	TRBJ1-5
ASSQGFSKGHLLSSYNSPLH	.	TRBV4-1	TRBJ1-6
ASSLQPQYETQY	.	TRBV5-1	TRBJ2-5
ASSLGPGGGTEAF	.	TRBV5-1	TRBJ1-1
ASSPTGFGNTIY	.	TRBV7-2	TRBJ1-3
AWSVNPPGEEKLF	.	TRBV30	TRBJ1-4
ASSGDRGLRSTDTQY	.	TRBV10-1	TRBJ2-3
ASSLVGQGVGEQF	once	TRBV5-5	TRBJ2-1
SVEIFETQY	.	TRBV29-1	TRBJ2-5
ASSGLAGGSYNEQF	few	TRBV19	TRBJ2-1
ASSGGGVGAKNIQY	.	TRBV2	TRBJ2-4
SVELRGGMNTEAF	.	TRBV29-1	TRBJ1-1
ASSQIIRDEQF	.	TRBV4-1	TRBJ2-1
ASSRTSGANVLT	.	TRBV28	TRBJ2-6
ASSPREPGENTEAF	.	TRBV18	TRBJ1-1
ASSYSGTEIRPLH	.	TRBV6-5	TRBJ1-6
ASSYDGPVSGNTIY	.	TRBV6-5	TRBJ1-3
ASSLLLRGGWNEQF	.	TRBV5-4	TRBJ2-1
ASSSGGPPTDTQY	.	TRBV13	TRBJ2-3
ASNLMWGASRETQY	.	TRBV4-1	TRBJ2-5
ASSLGQGAADTQY	once	TRBV5-1	TRBJ2-3
ASLTDYYGYT	.	TRBV6-1	TRBJ1-2
AISDIGTSGYNEQF	.	TRBV10-3	TRBJ2-1
ASHRGRNTGELF	.	TRBV27	TRBJ2-2
ASSLTGKNIQY	.	TRBV7-3	TRBJ2-4
ASRSTGGGNQPQH	once	TRBV28	TRBJ1-5
ASSLADPPTATNEKLF	.	TRBV18	TRBJ1-4
ASSINAGGDDEQF	.	TRBV19	TRBJ2-1
ASSLSGGGTRIRRTQY	.	TRBV5-4	TRBJ2-5